This T cell receptor (beta chain) originates from a study of blood T cell repertoires in COVID-19. Sequencing used immunoSEQ multiplex PCR; TCRdb keeps in-frame clones, though not all of them. The sample yields around 150,000 clones, 81% seen once. Losses at the gene ends were 1 base for V and 1 base for J; bases not matched to a gene: 7. The CDR3 loop spans 18 amino acids. Germline assignment: CDR1 SGDLS and CDR2 YYNGEE. The V and J genes are TRBV9 and TRBJ2-6, with TRBD1 matching 8 bases. The receptor's source is a woman aged 60-75 years with active or convalescent COVID-19. Sequenced sample: peripheral blood. The CDR3 bases are TGTGCCAGCAGCGTACCGGGACAGGAAACTTCTGGGGCCAACGTCCTGACTTTC. Translation: CASSVPGQETSGANVLTF.